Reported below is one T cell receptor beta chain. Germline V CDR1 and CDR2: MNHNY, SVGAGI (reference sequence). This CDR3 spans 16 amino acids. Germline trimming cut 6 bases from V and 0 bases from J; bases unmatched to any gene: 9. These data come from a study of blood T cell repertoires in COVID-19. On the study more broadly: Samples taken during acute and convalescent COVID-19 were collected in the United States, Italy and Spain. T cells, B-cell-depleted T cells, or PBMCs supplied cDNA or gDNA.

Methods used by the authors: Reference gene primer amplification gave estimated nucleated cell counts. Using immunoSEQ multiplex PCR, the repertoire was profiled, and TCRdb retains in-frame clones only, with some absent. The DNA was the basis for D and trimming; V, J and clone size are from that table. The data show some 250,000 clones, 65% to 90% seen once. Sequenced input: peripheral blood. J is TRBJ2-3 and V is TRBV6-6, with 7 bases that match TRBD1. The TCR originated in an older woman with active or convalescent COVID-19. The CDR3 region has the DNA TGTGCCAGCAGCTGGGGACAGTCCGCCAGCACAGATACGCAGTATTTT. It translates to CASSWGQSASTDTQYF.